This TCR beta chain was sequenced during a study of regulatory T cells in long-lasting Graves disease. This clonotype has at least ten counts. The authors built TCR beta libraries using iRepertoire HTBI primers and Arm-PCR of CDR3 regions. In the authors' methods: Across all samples, 62 TRBV segments and more than 11 TRBJ segments were identified. TCRdb analysed the multiplex PCR reads with MiXCR anew, one entry per CDR3 protein. The V and J calls follow TCRdb's processing rather than the paper's. This sample has approximately 400,000 distinct CDR3 sequences; 15% to 19% occur once, and the top ten carry about 20%. Time point given: newly diagnosed GD, antithyroid drugs for less than 3 months. From RNA extracted from PBMCs, the TCR library was made. The sample in question was peripheral blood mononuclear cells (PBMCs), obtained at new diagnosis, from a patient treated with antithyroid drugs. The source is a female donor with Graves disease.

CDR3 in amino acids: CASSLGRATTPLNTQYF. CDR3 in DNA: TGTGCCAGCAGCTTAGGGCGAGCGACTACACCGCTCAATACGCAGTATTTT. This chain links TRBV7-2 with TRBJ2-3, with D possibly TRBD2 on 5 matching bases. Germline CDR1 reads SGHTA; CDR2 reads FQGNSA. V lost 1 base, J lost 7 bases, and 21 bases lay in between. This CDR3 is built from 17 residues.